Listed below are T cell receptor beta chains from one sample, sequenced in a study of regulatory T cells in long-lasting Graves disease. TCRdb processed the multiplex PCR reads anew with MiXCR; each CDR3 protein has one entry. This sample has hundreds of thousands of distinct CDR3 sequences, with 16% found just once. The sample was also reused in another study, on T cells in Graves' hyperthyroidism and ophthalmopathy.

The material was peripheral blood mononuclear cells (PBMCs), obtained at new diagnosis, from a patient treated with antithyroid drugs. The receptors shown here come from a man in his forties with Graves disease. Each CDR3 is given with its conserved first and last residue. Fields, in order: J gene, V gene, D gene, clone size, CDR3 DNA, CDR3 protein. The D gene is left open where the match is weak. The size entry is marked missing in some rows and otherwise reads once, few, many or a size class.

TRBJ2-5 | TRBV16 | - | many | TGTGCCAGCAGCCGAAGGGAAGGTTCGACCCAGTACTTC | CASSRREGSTQYF
TRBJ2-1 | TRBV24-1 | TRBD1 | many | TGTGCCACCAGTGATTTAACGCAGGGGGCGATCTATGAGCAGTTCTTC | CATSDLTQGAIYEQFF
TRBJ1-1 | TRBV28 | - | many | TGTGCCAGCAGTTTCGGAGGGGGAGAGAGCACTGAAGCTTTCTTT | CASSFGGGESTEAFF
TRBJ1-1 | TRBV28 | - | many | TGTGCCAGCCTCACGGCGGGGGTTCTTGACACTGAAGCTTTCTTT | CASLTAGVLDTEAFF
TRBJ1-3 | TRBV15 | - | few | TGTGCCACCAGCAGAGTCTATTCGGGACATACCTCTGGAAACACCATATATTTT | CATSRVYSGHTSGNTIYF
TRBJ2-5 | TRBV7-2 | - | many | TGTGCCAGCAGCCCAGCGGTCCGAGAGACCCAGTACTTC | CASSPAVRETQYF
TRBJ2-3 | TRBV7-7 | TRBD1 | many | TGTGCTAGCAGTCCTACAGGGGTGACAGATACGCAGTATTTT | CASSPTGVTDTQYF
TRBJ2-7 | TRBV4-1 | TRBD2 | few | TGCGCCAGCAGCCAAGCCCGCCCAGCGGGGGGGAACTACGAGCAGTACTTC | CASSQARPAGGNYEQYF
TRBJ1-1 | TRBV7-9 | TRBD1 | few | TGTGCCAGCAGCTTATGGACAGGGGGGATGAACACTGAAGCTTTCTTT | CASSLWTGGMNTEAFF
TRBJ1-1 | TRBV19 | - | - | TGTGCCAGTATTAAGCCCCGGGACTTTGGAAAGTACACTGAAGCTTTCTTT | CASIKPRDFGKYTEAFF
TRBJ2-5 | TRBV2 | TRBD2 | many | TGTGCCAGCAGCGGGACTAGTGGGGAGACCCAGTACTTC | CASSGTSGETQYF
TRBJ2-7 | TRBV2 | - | many | TGTGCCAGCAACGGAGACAGGCACTCCTACGAGCAGTACTTC | CASNGDRHSYEQYF
TRBJ1-4 | TRBV3-1 | - | many | TGTGCCAGCAGCCGCACCGGGAGCTTTGAAAAACTGTTTTTT | CASSRTGSFEKLFF
TRBJ2-1 | TRBV19 | TRBD2 | few | TGTGCCAGTAGGAGCGGGAGCTCCTACAATGAGCAGTTCTTC | CASRSGSSYNEQFF
TRBJ2-5 | TRBV5-1 | - | - | TGCGCCAGCAGCTTTGGACAGTCTCAAGAGACCCAGTACTTC | CASSFGQSQETQYF
TRBJ2-2 | TRBV6-1 | - | - | TGTGCCAGCAGTGAACGGGCCCTCACCGGGGAGCTGTTTTTT | CASSERALTGELFF
TRBJ2-2 | TRBV4-1 | TRBD1 | few | TGTGCCAGCAGCCAAGCCGGGACAGGGGGCCTCGGGGAGCTGTTTTTT | CASSQAGTGGLGELFF